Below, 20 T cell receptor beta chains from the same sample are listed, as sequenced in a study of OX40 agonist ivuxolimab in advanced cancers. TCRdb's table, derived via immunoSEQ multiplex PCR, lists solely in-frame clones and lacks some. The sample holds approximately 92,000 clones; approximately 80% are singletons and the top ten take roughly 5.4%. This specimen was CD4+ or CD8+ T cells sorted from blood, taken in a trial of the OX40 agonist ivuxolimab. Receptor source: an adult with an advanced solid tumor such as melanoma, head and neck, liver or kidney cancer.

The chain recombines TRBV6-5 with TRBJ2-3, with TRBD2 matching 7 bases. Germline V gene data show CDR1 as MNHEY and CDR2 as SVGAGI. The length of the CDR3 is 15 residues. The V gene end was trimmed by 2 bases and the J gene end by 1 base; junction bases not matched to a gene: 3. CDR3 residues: CASSYSGDGTDTQYF. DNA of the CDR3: TGTGCCAGCAGTTACAGCGGGGACGGCACAGATACGCAGTATTTT.

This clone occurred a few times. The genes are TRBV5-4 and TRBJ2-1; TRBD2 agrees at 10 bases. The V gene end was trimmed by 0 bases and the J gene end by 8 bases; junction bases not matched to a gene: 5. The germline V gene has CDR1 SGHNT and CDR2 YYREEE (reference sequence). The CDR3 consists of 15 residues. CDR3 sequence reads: CASSLASGRGYEQFF. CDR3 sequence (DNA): TGTGCCAGCAGCTTGGCTAGCGGGAGAGGGTATGAGCAGTTCTTC.

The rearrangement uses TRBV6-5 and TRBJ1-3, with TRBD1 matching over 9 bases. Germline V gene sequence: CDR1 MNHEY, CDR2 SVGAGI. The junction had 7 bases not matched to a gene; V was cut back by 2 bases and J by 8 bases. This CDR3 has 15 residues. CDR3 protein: CASSYQGQGVDTIYF. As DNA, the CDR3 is TGTGCCAGCAGTTACCAGGGACAGGGTGTGGACACCATATATTTT.

This CDR3 is CASSSGTPRGSGSNQPQHF. DNA of the CDR3: TGTGCCAGCAGTAGCGGGACCCCCAGGGGTTCCGGGAGCAATCAGCCCCAGCATTTT. This chain uses TRBV27 with TRBJ1-5; TRBD1 is a possible D gene (6 bases). The germline CDR1 and CDR2 sequences are MNHEY and SMNVEV (reference sequence). Trimming took off 5 bases at V and 1 base at J, with 24 bases between the two ends. The CDR3 is 19 residues long.

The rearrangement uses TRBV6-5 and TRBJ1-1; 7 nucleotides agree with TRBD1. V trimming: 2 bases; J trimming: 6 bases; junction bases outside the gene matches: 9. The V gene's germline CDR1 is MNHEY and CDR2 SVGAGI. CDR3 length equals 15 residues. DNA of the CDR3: TGTGCCAGCAGTTACCGACTCAGGGGGGCCTCTGAAGCTTTCTTT. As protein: CASSYRLRGASEAFF.

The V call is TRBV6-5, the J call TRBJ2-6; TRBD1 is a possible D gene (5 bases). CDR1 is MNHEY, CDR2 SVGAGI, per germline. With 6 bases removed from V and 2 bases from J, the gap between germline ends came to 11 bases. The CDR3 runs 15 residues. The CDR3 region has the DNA TGTGCCAGCAGAGACAGAACAACTGGGGCCAACGTCCTGACTTTC. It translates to CASRDRTTGANVLTF.

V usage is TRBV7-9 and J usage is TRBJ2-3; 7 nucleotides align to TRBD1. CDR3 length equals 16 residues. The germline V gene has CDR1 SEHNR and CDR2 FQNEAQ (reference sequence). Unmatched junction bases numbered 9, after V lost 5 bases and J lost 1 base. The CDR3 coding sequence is TGTGCCAGCAGCCTCGGGACAGCCTTTGGCACAGATACGCAGTATTTT. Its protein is CASSLGTAFGTDTQYF. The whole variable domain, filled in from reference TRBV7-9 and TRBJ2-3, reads DTGVSQNPRHKITKRGQNVTFRCDPISEHNRLYWYRQTLGQGPEFLTYFQNEAQLEKSRLLSDRFSAERPKGSFSTLEIQRTEQGDSAMYLCASSLGTAFGTDTQYFGPGTRLTVL.

CDR3 sequence: CASSFLGAGETQYF. The CDR3 DNA reads TGCGCCAGCAGCTTCTTGGGGGCAGGAGAGACCCAGTACTTC. V usage is TRBV5-1 and J usage is TRBJ2-5; weak D call: TRBD1 (6 bases). The CDR3 has 14 residues. Germline V gene data show CDR1 as SGHRS and CDR2 as YFSETQ. V shed 2 bases and J shed 4 bases, with 12 bases lying between them.

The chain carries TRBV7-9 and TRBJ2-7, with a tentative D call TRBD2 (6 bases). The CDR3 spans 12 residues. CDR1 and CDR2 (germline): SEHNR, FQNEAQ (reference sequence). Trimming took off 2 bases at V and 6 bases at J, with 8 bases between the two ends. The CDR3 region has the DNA TGTGCCAGCAGCTTAATGGGGGGCGAGCAGTACTTC. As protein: CASSLMGGEQYF. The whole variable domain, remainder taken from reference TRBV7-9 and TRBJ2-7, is DTGVSQNPRHKITKRGQNVTFRCDPISEHNRLYWYRQTLGQGPEFLTYFQNEAQLEKSRLLSDRFSAERPKGSFSTLEIQRTEQGDSAMYLCASSLMGGEQYFGPGTRLTVT.

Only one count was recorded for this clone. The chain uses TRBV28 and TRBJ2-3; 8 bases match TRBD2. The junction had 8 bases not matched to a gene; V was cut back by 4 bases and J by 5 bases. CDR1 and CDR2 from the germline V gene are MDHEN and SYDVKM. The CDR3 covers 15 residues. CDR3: CASSSSGRAVDTQYF. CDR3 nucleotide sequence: TGTGCCAGCAGTTCATCCGGGAGGGCGGTAGATACGCAGTATTTT. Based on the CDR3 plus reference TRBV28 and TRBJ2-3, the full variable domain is DVKVTQSSRYLVKRTGEKVFLECVQDMDHENMFWYRQDPGLGLRLIYFSYDVKMKEKGDIPEGYSVSREKKERFSLILESASTNQTSMYLCASSSSGRAVDTQYFGPGTRLTVL.

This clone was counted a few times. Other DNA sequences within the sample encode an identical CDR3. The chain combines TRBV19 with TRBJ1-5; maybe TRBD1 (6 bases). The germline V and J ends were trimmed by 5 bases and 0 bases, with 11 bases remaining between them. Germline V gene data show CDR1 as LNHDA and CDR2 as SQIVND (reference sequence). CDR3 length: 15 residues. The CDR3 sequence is CASSPLTGSNQPQHF. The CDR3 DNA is TGTGCCAGTAGTCCGCTGACAGGTAGCAATCAGCCCCAGCATTTT.

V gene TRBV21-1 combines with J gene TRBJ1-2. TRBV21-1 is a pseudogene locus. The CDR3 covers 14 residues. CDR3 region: CASSKEDGYYGYTF. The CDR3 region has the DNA TGTGCCAGCAGCAAAGAAGACGGGTACTATGGCTACACCTTC.

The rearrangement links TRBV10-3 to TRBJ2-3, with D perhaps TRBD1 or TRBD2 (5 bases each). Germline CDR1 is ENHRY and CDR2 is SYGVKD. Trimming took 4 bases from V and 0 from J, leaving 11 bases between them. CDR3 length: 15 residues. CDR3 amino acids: CAISGGIASTDTQYF. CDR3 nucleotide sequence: TGTGCCATCAGTGGGGGGATTGCTAGCACAGATACGCAGTATTTT.

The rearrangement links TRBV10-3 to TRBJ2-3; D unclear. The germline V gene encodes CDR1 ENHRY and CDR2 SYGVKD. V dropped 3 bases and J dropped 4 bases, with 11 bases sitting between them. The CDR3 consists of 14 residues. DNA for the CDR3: TGTGCCATCAGTGACCCGACAACGCCAGATACGCAGTATTTT. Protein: CAISDPTTPDTQYF.

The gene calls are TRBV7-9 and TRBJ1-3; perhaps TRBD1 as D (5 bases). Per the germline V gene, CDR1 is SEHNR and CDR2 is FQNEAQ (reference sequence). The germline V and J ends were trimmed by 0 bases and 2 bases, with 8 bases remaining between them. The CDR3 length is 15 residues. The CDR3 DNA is TGTGCCAGCAGCTTAGCGGCAGGGACTGGAAACACCATATATTTT. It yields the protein CASSLAAGTGNTIYF.

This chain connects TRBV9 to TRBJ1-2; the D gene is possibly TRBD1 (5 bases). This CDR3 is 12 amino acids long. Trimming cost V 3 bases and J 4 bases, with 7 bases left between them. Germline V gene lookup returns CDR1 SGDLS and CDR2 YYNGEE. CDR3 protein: CASSEGSYGYTF. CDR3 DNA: TGTGCCAGCAGCGAGGGGTCCTATGGCTACACCTTC.

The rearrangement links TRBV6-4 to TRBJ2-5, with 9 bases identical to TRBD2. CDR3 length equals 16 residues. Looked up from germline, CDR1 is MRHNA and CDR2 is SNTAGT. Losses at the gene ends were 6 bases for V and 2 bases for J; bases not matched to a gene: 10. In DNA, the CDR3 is TGTGCCAGCAGGGGGACTAGCCCCACCAAACAAGAGACCCAGTACTTC. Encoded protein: CASRGTSPTKQETQYF.

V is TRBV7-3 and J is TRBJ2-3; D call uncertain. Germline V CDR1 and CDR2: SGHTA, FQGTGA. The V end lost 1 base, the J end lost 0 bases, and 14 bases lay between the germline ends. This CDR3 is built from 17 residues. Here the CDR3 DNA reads TGTGCCAGCAGCTTAATACCCTCTTGGGGAAGCACAGATACGCAGTATTTT. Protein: CASSLIPSWGSTDTQYF.

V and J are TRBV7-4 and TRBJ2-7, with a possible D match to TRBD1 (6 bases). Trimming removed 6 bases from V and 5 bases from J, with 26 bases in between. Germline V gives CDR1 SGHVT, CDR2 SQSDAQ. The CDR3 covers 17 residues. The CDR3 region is CASRPPGHLFKGHEQYF. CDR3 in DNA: TGTGCCAGCAGACCTCCGGGACACCTATTCAAGGGCCACGAGCAGTACTTC.

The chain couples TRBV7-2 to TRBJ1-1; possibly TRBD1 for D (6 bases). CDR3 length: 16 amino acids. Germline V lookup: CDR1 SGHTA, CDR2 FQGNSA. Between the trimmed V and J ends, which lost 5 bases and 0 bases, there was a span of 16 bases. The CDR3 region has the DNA TGTGCCAGCAGCAGTACACGAGGGGGGGTGAACACTGAAGCTTTCTTT. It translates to CASSSTRGGVNTEAFF.